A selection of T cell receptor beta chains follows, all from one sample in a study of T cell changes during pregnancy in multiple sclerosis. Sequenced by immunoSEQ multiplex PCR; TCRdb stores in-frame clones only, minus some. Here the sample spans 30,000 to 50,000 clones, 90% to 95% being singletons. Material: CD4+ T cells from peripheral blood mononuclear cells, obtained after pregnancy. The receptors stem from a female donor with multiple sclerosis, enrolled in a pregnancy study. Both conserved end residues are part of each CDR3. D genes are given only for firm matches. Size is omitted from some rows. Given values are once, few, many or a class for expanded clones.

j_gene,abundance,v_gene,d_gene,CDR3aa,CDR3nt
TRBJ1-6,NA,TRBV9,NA,CASSVQVYNSPLHF,TGTGCCAGCAGCGTACAGGTGTATAATTCACCCCTCCACTTT
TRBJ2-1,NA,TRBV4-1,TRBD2,CASSQDGQASGGAYNEQFF,TGCGCCAGCAGCCAAGACGGGCAGGCTAGCGGGGGGGCCTACAATGAGCAGTTCTTC
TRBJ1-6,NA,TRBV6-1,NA,CASSDLDTGTPNSPLHF,TGTGCCAGCAGTGACTTAGATACCGGGACACCCAATTCACCCCTCCACTTT
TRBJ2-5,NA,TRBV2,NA,CASSELTVQETQYF,TGTGCCAGCAGTGAACTGACTGTACAAGAGACCCAGTACTTC
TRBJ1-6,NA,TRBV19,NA,CASSPRVSDSPLHF,TGTGCCAGCAGCCCCCGGGTTAGTGATTCACCCCTCCACTTT
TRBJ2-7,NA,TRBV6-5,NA,CASRSTTSYEQYF,TGTGCCAGCAGGTCGACTACCTCCTACGAGCAGTACTTC
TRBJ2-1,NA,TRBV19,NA,CASSVYNEQFF,TGTGCCAGTTCCGTGTATAATGAGCAGTTCTTC
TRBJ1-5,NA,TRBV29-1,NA,CSVSGGPKNQPQHF,TGCAGCGTTAGCGGGGGACCGAAGAATCAGCCCCAGCATTTT
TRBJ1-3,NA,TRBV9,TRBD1,CASSTTAGTDSGNTIYF,TGTGCCAGCAGCACCACCGCCGGGACAGACTCTGGAAACACCATATATTTT
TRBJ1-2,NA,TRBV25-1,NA,CASSDGGGYTF,TGTGCCAGCAGTGACGGAGGGGGCTACACCTTC
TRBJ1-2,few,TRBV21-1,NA,CASSKWWNREGDGYTF,TGTGCCAGCAGCAAATGGTGGAACAGGGAAGGAGATGGCTACACCTTC
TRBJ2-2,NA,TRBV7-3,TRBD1,CASSPGQGVTGELFF,TGTGCCAGCAGCCCCGGACAGGGGGTCACCGGGGAGCTGTTTTTT
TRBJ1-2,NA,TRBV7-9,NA,CASSLAGTYNYGYTF,TGTGCCAGCAGCTTAGCGGGCACCTACAACTATGGCTACACCTTC
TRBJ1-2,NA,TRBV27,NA,CASSSRQYYGYTF,TGTGCCAGCAGTTCTCGACAGTACTATGGCTACACCTTC